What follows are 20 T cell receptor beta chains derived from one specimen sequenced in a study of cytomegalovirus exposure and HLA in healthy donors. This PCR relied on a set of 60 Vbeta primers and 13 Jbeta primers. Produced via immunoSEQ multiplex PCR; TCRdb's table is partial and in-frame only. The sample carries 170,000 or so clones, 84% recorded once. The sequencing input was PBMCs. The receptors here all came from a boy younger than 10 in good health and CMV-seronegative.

The CDR3 nucleotides are TGCGCCAGCAGCCAAGATGGGAGCGGGAGAATATACGAGCAGTACTTC. Translated, it gives CASSQDGSGRIYEQYF. J is TRBJ2-7 and V is TRBV4-1; 8 bases match TRBD2. This CDR3 spans 16 amino acids. The trim removed 0 bases at V and 4 bases at J, leaving 8 bases unmatched. In germline, CDR1 is MGHRA, CDR2 YSYEKL.

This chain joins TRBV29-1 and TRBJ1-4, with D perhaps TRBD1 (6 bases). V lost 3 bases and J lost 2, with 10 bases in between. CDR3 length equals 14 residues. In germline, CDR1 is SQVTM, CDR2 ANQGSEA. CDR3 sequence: CSVDKGGTNEKLFF. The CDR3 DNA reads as TGCAGCGTTGACAAGGGGGGGACTAATGAAAAACTGTTTTTT.

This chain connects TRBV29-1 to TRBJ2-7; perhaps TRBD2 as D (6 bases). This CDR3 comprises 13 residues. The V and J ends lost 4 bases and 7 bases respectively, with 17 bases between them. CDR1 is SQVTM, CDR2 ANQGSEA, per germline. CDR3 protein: CSVVSGFGGEQYF. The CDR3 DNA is TGCAGCGTTGTTTCAGGCTTCGGGGGTGAGCAGTACTTC.

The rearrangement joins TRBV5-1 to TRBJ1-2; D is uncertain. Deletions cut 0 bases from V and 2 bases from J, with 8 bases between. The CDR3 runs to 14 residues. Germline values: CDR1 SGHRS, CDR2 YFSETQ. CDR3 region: CASSLDSLNYGYTF. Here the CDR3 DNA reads TGCGCCAGCAGCTTGGACAGCTTAAACTATGGCTACACCTTC.

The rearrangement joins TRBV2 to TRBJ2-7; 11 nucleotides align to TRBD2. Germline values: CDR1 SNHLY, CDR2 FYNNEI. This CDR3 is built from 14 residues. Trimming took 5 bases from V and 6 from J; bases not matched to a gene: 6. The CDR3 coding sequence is TGTGCCAGCAGTACCACTAGCGGGAGTTCCGAGCAGTACTTC. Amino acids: CASSTTSGSSEQYF.

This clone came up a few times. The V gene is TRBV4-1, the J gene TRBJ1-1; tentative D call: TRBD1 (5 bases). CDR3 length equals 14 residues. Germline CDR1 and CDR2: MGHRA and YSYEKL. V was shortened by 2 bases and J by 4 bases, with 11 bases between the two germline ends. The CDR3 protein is CASSQSRGITEAFF. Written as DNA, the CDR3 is TGCGCCAGCAGCCAATCTCGGGGGATCACTGAAGCTTTCTTT.

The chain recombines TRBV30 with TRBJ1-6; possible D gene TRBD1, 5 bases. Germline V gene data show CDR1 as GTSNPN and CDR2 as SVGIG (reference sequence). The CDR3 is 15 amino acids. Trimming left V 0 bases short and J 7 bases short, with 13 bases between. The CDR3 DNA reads TGTGCCTGGAGTGTACTCCAGGGTAACAATTCACCCCTCCACTTT. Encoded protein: CAWSVLQGNNSPLHF.

In DNA form, the CDR3 reads TGTGCCAGCTCACCACCAGCCGCAGGGACCGGGGGTGAGACCCAGTACTTC. Protein product: CASSPPAAGTGGETQYF. This chain joins TRBV18 and TRBJ2-5; maybe TRBD2 (6 bases). Germline values: CDR1 KGHSH, CDR2 LQKENI. The germline V and J ends were trimmed by 0 bases and 5 bases, with 19 bases remaining between them. The CDR3 is 17 amino acids.

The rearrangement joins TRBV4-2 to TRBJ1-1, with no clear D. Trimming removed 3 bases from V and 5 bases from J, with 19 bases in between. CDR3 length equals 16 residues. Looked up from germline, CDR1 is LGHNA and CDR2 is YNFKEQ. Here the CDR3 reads CASSQALATYRTEAFF. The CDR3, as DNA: TGTGCCAGCAGCCAGGCACTAGCGACTTACCGGACTGAAGCTTTCTTT.

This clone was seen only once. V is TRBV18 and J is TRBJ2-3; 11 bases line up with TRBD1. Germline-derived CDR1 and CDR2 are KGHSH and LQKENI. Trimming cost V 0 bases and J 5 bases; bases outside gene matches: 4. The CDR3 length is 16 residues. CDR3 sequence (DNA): TGTGCCAGCTCACCACCGTGGGACAGGGGGAAAGATACGCAGTATTTT. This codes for CASSPPWDRGKDTQYF. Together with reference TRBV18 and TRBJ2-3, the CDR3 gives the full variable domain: NAGVMQNPRHLVRRRGQEARLRCSPMKGHSHVYWYRQLPEEGLKFMVYLQKENIIDESGMPKERFSAEFPKEGPSILRIQQVVRGDSAAYFCASSPPWDRGKDTQYFGPGTRLTVL.

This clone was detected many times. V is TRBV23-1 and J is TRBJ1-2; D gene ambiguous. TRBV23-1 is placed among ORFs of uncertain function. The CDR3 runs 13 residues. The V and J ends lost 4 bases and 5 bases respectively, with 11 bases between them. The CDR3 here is CASSRAGLYGYTF. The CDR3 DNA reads TGCGCCAGCAGTCGGGCGGGTTTGTATGGCTACACCTTC.

The CDR3 sequence: CASSPQGMNTGELFF. CDR3 sequence (DNA): TGTGCCAGCAGCCCCCAGGGTATGAACACCGGGGAGCTGTTTTTT. This chain uses TRBV28 with TRBJ2-2; D may be TRBD1 (5 bases). V lost 6 bases and J 1 base, leaving 12 bases between the germline ends. CDR1 and CDR2 (germline): MDHEN, SYDVKM. The CDR3 is 15 amino acids.

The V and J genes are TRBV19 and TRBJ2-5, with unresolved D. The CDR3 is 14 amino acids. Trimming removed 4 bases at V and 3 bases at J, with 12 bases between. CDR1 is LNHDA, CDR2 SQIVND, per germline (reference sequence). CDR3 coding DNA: TGTGCCAGTAGTAGCTTTCGGAGAAAAGAGACCCAGTACTTC. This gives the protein CASSSFRRKETQYF.

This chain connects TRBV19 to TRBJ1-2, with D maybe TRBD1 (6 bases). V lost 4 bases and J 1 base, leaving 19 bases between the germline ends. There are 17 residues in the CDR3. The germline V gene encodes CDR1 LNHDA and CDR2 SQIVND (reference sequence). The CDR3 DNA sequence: TGTGCCAGTAGTAAACGACAGGATTTCGTAGTTAACTATGGCTACACCTTC. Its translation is CASSKRQDFVVNYGYTF. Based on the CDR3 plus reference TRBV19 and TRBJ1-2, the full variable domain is DGGITQSPKYLFRKEGQNVTLSCEQNLNHDAMYWYRQDPGQGLRLIYYSQIVNDFQKGDIAEGYSVSREKKESFPLTVTSAQKNPTAFYLCASSKRQDFVVNYGYTFGSGTRLTVV.

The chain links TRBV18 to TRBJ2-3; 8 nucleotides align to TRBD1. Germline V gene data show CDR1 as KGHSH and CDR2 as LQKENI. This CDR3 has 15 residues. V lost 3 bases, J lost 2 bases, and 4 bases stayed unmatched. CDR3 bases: TGTGCCAGCTCACCCGGGCAGGGGGCCACAGATACGCAGTATTTT. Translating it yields CASSPGQGATDTQYF.

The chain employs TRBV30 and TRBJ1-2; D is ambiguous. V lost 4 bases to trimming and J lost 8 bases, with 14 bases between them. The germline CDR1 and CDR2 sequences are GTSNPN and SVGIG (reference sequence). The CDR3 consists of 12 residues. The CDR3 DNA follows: TGTGCCTGGACCGGAGGCGTGAGAGGCTACACCTTC. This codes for CAWTGGVRGYTF. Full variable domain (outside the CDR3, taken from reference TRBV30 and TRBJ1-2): SQTIHQWPATLVQPVGSPLSLECTVEGTSNPNLYWYRQAAGRGLQLLFYSVGIGQISSEVPQNLSASRPQDRQFILSSKKLLLSDSGFYLCAWTGGVRGYTFGSGTRLTVV.

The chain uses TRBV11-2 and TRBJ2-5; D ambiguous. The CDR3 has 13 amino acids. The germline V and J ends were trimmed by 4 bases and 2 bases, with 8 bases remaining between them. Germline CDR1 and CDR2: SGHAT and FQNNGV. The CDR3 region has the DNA TGTGCCAGCAGCTCGACTTATCAAGAGACCCAGTACTTC. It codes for CASSSTYQETQYF. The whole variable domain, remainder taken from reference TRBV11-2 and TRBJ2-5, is EAGVAQSPRYKIIEKRQSVAFWCNPISGHATLYWYQQILGQGPKLLIQFQNNGVVDDSQLPKDRFSAERLKGVDSTLKIQPAKLEDSAVYLCASSSTYQETQYFGPGTRLLVL.

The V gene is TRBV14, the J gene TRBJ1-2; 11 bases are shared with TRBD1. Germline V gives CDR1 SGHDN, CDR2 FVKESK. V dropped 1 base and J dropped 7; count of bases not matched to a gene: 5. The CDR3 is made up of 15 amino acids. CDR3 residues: CASSQGRTGGLGYTF. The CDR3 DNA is TGTGCCAGCAGCCAAGGGAGGACAGGGGGCCTTGGCTACACCTTC.

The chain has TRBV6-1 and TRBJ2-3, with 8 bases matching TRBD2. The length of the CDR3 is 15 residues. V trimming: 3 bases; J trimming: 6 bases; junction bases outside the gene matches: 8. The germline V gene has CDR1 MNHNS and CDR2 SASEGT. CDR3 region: CASSEPTGGSDTQYF. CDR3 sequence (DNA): TGTGCCAGCAGTGAGCCGACGGGAGGGTCCGATACGCAGTATTTT.

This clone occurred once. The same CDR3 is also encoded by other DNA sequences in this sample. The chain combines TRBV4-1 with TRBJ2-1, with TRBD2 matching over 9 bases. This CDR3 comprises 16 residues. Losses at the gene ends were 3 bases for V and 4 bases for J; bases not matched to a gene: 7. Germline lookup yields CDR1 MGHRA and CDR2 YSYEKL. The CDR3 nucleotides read TGCGCCAGCAGCCAGGGGCTAGCGGGACCATACAATGAGCAGTTCTTC. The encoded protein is CASSQGLAGPYNEQFF.